This T cell receptor beta chain was documented in a study of T cells after yellow fever vaccination. Across the study: It was SMART-Seq v4 Ultra Low Input that prepared the fractions with low cell numbers.

Whole-study findings and limits: The CD4 compartment and the CD8 compartment contained a small share of clonotypes in common. Contamination by abundant bulk-population clonotypes could be present in FACS-sorted repertoires.

The V gene lost 5 bases and the J gene lost 3 bases, with 4 bases spanning the gap. CDR1 and CDR2 (germline): SEHNR, FQNEAQ (reference sequence). This CDR3 has 11 amino acids. This clonotype has at least ten counts. Its specificity is unknown. Researchers made TCR cDNA using 5'RACE template switching, and this step added a universal primer site and UMIs. TCRdb processed the 5' RACE reads anew with MiXCR; each CDR3 protein has one entry. The sample holds hundreds of thousands of distinct CDR3 sequences, roughly 12% seen once. The sequences come from PBMCs, collected on the day of the yellow fever booster vaccination. The chain joins TRBV7-9 to TRBJ1-2; D gene uncertain. This clonotype was obtained from a man aged 25 to 40 who received the YFV17D yellow fever vaccine. The CDR3: CASSRHYGYTF. The CDR3 DNA is TGTGCCAGCAGCCGACACTATGGCTACACCTTC.